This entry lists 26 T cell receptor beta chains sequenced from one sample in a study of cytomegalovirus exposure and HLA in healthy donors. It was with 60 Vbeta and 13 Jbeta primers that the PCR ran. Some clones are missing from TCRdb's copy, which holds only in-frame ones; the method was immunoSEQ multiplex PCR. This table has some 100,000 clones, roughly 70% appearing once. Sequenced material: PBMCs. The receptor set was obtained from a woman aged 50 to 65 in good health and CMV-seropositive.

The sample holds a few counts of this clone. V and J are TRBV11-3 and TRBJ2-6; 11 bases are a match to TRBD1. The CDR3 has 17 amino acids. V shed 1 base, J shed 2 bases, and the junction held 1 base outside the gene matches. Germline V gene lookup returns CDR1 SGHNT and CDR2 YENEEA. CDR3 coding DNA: TGTGCCAGCAGCTTAGGGACAGGGGGCGCTGGGGCCAACGTCCTGACTTTC. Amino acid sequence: CASSLGTGGAGANVLTF.

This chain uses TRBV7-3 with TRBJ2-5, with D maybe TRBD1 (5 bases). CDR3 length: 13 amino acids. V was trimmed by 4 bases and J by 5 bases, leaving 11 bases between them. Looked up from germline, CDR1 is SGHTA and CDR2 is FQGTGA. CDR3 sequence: CASSSGHRETQYF. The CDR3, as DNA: TGTGCCAGCAGCTCCGGACATCGGGAGACCCAGTACTTC.

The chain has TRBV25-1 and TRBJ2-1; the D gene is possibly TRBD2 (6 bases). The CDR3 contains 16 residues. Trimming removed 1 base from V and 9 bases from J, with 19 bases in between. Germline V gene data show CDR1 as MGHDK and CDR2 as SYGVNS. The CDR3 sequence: CASSELQQEGSGEQFF. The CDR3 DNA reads TGTGCCAGCAGTGAATTGCAGCAGGAGGGCTCCGGTGAGCAGTTCTTC. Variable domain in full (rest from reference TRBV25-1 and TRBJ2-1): EADIYQTPRYLVIGTGKKITLECSQTMGHDKMYWYQQDPGMELHLIHYSYGVNSTEKGDLSSESTVSRIRTEHFPLTLESARPSHTSQYLCASSELQQEGSGEQFFGPGTRLTVL.

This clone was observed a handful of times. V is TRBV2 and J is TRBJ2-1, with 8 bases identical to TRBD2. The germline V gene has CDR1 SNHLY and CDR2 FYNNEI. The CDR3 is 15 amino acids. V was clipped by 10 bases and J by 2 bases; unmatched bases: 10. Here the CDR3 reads CATAGGGSTYNEQFF. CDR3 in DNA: TGTGCCACCGCGGGGGGCGGGAGTACCTACAATGAGCAGTTCTTC.

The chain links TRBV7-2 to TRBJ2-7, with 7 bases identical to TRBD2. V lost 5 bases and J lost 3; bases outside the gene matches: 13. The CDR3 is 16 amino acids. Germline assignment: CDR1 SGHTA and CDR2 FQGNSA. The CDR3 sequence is CASSPRGGRGVYEQYF. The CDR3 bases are TGTGCCAGCAGCCCACGTGGGGGGAGGGGAGTCTACGAGCAGTACTTC.

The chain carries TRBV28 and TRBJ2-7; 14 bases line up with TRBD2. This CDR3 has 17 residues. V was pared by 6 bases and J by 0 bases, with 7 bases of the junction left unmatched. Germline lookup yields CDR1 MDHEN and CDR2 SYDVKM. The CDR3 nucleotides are TGTGCCAGCAGAACGCGACTAGCGGGAGGGGGCTCCTACGAGCAGTACTTC. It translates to CASRTRLAGGGSYEQYF.

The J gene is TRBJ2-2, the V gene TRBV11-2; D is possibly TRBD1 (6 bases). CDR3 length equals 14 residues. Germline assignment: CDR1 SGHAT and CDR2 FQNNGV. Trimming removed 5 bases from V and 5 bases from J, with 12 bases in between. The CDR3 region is CASSPTQGTGELFF. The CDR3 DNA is TGTGCCAGCAGCCCGACACAGGGAACCGGGGAGCTGTTTTTT.

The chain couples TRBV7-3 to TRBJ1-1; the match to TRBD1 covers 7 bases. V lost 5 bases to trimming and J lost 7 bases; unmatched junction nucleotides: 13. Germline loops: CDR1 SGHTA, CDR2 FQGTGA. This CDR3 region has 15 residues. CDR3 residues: CASSLGVVGGNEAFF. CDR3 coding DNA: TGTGCCAGCAGCCTAGGGGTAGTAGGGGGCAATGAAGCTTTCTTT.

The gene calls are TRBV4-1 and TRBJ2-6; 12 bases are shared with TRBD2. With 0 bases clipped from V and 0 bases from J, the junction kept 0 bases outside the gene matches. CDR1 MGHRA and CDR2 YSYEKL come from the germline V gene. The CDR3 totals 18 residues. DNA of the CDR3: TGCGCCAGCAGCCAAGAGGGACTAGCGGGCTCTGGGGCCAACGTCCTGACTTTC. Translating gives CASSQEGLAGSGANVLTF.

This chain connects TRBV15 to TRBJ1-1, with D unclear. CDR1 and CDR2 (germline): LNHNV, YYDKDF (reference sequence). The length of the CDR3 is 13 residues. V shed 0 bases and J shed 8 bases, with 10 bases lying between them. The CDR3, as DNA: TGTGCCACCAGCAGAGATTTAGCAGAAGAAGCTTTCTTT. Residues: CATSRDLAEEAFF.

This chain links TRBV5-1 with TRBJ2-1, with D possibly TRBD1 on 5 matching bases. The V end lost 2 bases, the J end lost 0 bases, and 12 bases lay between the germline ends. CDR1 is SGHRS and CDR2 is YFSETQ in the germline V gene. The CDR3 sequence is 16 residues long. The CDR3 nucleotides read TGCGCCAGCAGCTTTCAGGGCACGAGCTCCTACAATGAGCAGTTCTTC. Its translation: CASSFQGTSSYNEQFF.

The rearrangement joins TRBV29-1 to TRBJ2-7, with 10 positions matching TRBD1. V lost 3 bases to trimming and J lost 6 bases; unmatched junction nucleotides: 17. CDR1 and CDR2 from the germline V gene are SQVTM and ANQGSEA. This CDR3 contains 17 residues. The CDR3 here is CSVDQRGGTGDMSEQYF. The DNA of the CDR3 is TGCAGCGTTGACCAAAGGGGGGGGACAGGGGACATGAGCGAGCAGTACTTC.

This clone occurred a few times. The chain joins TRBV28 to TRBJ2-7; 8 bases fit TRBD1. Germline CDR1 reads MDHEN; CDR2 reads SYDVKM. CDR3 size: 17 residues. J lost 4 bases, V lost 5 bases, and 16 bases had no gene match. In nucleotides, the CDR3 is TGTGCCAGCAGTCCACTTCTCGTTGACAGGGGCCTATACGAGCAGTACTTC. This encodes CASSPLLVDRGLYEQYF.

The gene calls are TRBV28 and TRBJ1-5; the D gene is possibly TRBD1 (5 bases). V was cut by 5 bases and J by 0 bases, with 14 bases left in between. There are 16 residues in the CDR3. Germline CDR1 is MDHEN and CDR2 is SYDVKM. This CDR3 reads CASSPDSSYSNQPQHF. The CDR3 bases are TGTGCCAGCAGTCCAGACAGCTCCTATAGCAATCAGCCCCAGCATTTT.

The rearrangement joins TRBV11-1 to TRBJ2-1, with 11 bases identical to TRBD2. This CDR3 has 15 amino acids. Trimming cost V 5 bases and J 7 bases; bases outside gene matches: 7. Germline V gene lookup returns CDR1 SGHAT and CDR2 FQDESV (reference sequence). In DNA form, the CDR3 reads TGTGCCAGCAGCGCACTAGCGGGAGTTCGGAATGAGCAGTTCTTC. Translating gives CASSALAGVRNEQFF.

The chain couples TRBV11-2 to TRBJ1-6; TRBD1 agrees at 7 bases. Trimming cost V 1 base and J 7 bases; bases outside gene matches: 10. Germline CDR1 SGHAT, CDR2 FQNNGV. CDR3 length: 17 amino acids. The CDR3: CASSLVNPGTVNSPLHF. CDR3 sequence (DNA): TGTGCCAGCAGCTTAGTAAACCCAGGGACAGTAAATTCACCCCTCCACTTT.

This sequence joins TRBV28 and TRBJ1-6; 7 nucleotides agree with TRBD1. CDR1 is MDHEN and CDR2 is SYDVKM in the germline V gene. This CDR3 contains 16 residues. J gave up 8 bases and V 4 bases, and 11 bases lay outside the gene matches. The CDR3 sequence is CASSSPGQVTYSPLHF. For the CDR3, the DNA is TGTGCCAGCAGTTCCCCCGGACAGGTTACCTATTCACCCCTCCACTTT.

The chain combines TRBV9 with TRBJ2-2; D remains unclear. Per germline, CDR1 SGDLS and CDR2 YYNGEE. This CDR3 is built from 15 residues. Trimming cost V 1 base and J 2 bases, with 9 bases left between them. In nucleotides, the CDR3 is TGTGCCAGCAGCGTACTGCAGGCCAACACCGGGGAGCTGTTTTTT. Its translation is CASSVLQANTGELFF.

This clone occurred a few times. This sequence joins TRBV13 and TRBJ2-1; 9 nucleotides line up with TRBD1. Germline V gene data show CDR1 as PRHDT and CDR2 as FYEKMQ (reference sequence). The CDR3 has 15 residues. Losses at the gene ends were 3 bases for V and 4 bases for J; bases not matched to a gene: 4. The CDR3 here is CASSLTGTGYNEQFF. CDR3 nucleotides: TGTGCCAGCAGCTTGACCGGGACAGGGTACAATGAGCAGTTCTTC.

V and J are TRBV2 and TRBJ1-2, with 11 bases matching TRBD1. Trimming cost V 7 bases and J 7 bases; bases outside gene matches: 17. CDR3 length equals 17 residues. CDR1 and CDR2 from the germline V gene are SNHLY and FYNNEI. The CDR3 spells CASTSIGQGAYPSGYTF. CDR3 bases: TGTGCCAGCACTTCTATTGGACAGGGGGCGTATCCTAGTGGCTACACCTTC. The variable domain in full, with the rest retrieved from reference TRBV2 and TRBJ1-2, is EPEVTQTPSHQVTQMGQEVILRCVPISNHLYFYWYRQILGQKVEFLVSFYNNEISEKSEIFDDQFSVERPDGSNFTLKIRSTKLEDSAMYFCASTSIGQGAYPSGYTFGSGTRLTVV.

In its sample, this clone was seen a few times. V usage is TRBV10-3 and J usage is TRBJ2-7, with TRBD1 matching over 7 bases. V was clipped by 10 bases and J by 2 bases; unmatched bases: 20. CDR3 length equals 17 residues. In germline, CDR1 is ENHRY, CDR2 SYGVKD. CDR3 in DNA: TGTGCCACAAGGGCCGGACAGGCGGAAAGAACACCCTACGAGCAGTACTTC. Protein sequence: CATRAGQAERTPYEQYF.

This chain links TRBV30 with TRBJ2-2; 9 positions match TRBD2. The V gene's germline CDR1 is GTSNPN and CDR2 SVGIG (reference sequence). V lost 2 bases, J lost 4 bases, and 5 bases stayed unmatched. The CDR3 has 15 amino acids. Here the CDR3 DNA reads TGTGCCTGGAGTCCACAGGGACTAGCCACCGGGGAGCTGTTTTTT. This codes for CAWSPQGLATGELFF. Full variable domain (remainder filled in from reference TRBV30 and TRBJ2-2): SQTIHQWPATLVQPVGSPLSLECTVEGTSNPNLYWYRQAAGRGLQLLFYSVGIGQISSEVPQNLSASRPQDRQFILSSKKLLLSDSGFYLCAWSPQGLATGELFFGEGSRLTVL.

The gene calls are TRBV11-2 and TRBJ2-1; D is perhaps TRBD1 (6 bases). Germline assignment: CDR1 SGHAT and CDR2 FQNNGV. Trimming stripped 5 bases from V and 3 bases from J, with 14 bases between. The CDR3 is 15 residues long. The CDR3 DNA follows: TGTGCCAGCAGCCTGTCAGCAGGGGACTACAATGAGCAGTTCTTC. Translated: CASSLSAGDYNEQFF.

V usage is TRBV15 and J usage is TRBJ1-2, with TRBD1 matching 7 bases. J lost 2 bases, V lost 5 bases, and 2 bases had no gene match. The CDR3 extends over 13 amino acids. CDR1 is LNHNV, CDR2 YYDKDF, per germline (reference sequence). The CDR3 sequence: CATSSGQNYGYTF. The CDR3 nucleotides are TGTGCCACCAGCTCGGGACAGAACTATGGCTACACCTTC.

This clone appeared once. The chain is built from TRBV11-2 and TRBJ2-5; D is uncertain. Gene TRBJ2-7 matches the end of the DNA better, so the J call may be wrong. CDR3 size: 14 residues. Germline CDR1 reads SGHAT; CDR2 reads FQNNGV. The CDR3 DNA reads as TGTGCCAGCAGCCCGATCCAGGATGCCTACGAGCAGTACTTC. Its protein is CASSPIQDAYEQYF.

The CDR3 DNA sequence: TGTGCCAGCTCACGTACCGGGACAGGGGGCACAGATACGCAGTATTTT. It specifies CASSRTGTGGTDTQYF. The chain is built from TRBV18 and TRBJ2-3; 10 bases match TRBD1. The CDR3 runs to 16 residues. The germline gives CDR1 KGHSH, CDR2 LQKENI. The J segment lost 1 base and the V segment lost 4 bases, leaving 5 bases of the junction unmatched.